This T cell receptor beta chain is from a study of human T cells and chemical hapten exposure. At the level of the study: Once 0.01% DPC had been applied to the upper back by patch test, readings were taken at 6 days.

The CDR3 extends over 14 amino acids. The germline CDR1 and CDR2 sequences are SNHLY and FYNNEI. The V end lost 4 bases, the J end lost 0 bases, and 7 bases lay between the germline ends. The time point here: patch test 3, about 24 weeks after DPC sensitization. Treatment meaning: therapeutic diphenylcyclopropenone sensitization with weekly scalp DPC. MiXCR, applied by TCRdb to the RACE reads, yields one record per CDR3 protein. Among some 180,000 distinct CDR3 sequences listed, approximately 24% were seen once. The V call is TRBV2, the J call TRBJ1-5; D gene uncertain. The sample was whole blood, taken in connection with sensitization to the hapten diphenylcyclopropenone (DPC). The sequence was obtained from a woman between 35 and 50 years old with alopecia areata. Some clones in this sample may be carry-over from other donors' samples. This CDR3 reads CASSGAYSNQPQHF. The CDR3 DNA reads TGTGCCAGCAGTGGCGCTTATAGCAATCAGCCCCAGCATTTT.